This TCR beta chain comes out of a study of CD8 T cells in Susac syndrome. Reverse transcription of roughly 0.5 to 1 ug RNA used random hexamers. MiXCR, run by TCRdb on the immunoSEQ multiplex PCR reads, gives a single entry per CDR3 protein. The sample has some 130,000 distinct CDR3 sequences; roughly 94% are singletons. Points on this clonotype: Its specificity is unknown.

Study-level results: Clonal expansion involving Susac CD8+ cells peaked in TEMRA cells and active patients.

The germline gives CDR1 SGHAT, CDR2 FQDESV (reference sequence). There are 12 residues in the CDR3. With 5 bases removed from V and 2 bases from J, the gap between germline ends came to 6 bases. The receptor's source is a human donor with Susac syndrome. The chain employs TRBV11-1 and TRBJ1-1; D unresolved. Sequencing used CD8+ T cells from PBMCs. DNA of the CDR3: TGTGCCAGCAGCCCGGATAACACTGAAGCTTTCTTT. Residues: CASSPDNTEAFF.